This note documents a single TCR beta chain sequence. The data belong to a study of response to subunit inactivated influenza vaccine. TCRdb independently ran MiXCR on the RT-PCR reads; one entry per CDR3 protein. The sample lists hundreds of thousands of distinct CDR3 sequences, about 11% occurring once. V trimming: 3 bases; J trimming: 3 bases; junction bases outside the gene matches: 8. CDR1 SGHRS and CDR2 YFSETQ come from the germline V gene. The CDR3 runs 15 residues. This sample was also put to use in a study of T cells expressing NK-cell markers. From that paper: The authors generated TCR beta cDNA through 5'RACE template switching with UMIs. Sequencing covered eight donors, seven HCMV-seropositive and one seronegative. The CD3+CD56-NKG2C+ fraction of a few donors was also led by these clonotypes.

This receptor was taken from a man aged 45-60 years who received an inactivated influenza vaccine. Material: PBMCs from blood, obtained on the day of vaccination. The chain is built from TRBV5-1 and TRBJ1-1; TRBD1 agrees at 7 bases. CDR3 loop: CASSYTTGMDTEAFF. For the CDR3, the DNA is TGCGCCAGCAGCTACACGACAGGGATGGACACTGAAGCTTTCTTT.